This TCR beta chain came from a study of T cells after yellow fever vaccination. TCRdb fed the 5' RACE reads into MiXCR, producing one record per CDR3 protein. Of approximately 120,000 distinct CDR3 sequences in the sample, about 7.4% were seen once. The CDR3 has 18 amino acids. This TCR was sampled from a man aged 18 to 29 who received the YFV17D yellow fever vaccine. V is TRBV21-1 and J is TRBJ2-3; the table's D call TRBD2 went unverified against the DNA. TRBV21-1 is a pseudogene locus. The input for sequencing was CD4+ T cells sorted from PBMCs, taken less than 11 days after the first yellow fever vaccination. CDR3 in amino acids: CASSEGCEGEGVTDTQYF. As DNA, the CDR3 is TGTGCCAGCAGCGAAGGTTGTGAAGGGGAGGGGGTTACAGATACGCAGTATTTT.